The 27 T cell receptor beta chains listed next were all sequenced from one sample in a study of T cells in Graves' hyperthyroidism and ophthalmopathy. TCR beta CDR3 regions were amplified from RNA. A set of HTBI primers served as the primers for a first-round RT-PCR of the TCR CDR3. TCRdb processed the multiplex PCR reads anew with MiXCR; each CDR3 protein has one entry. The sample records about 520,000 distinct CDR3 sequences, around 24% being singletons. Sequenced material: blood. The receptors come from a woman aged 30 to 39 with Graves' ophthalmopathy.

This clonotype appeared many times. V and J are TRBV6-5 and TRBJ1-3; D gene uncertain. Germline CDR1 and CDR2: MNHEY and SVGAGI. The CDR3 covers 17 residues. With 0 bases removed from V and 4 bases from J, the gap between germline ends came to 16 bases. CDR3 region: CASSYSSPGSGGNTIYF. CDR3 in DNA: TGTGCCAGCAGTTACTCGAGCCCAGGTTCGGGAGGAAACACCATATATTTT.

This clonotype was recorded many times. V and J are TRBV6-5 and TRBJ1-2, with 7 bases identical to TRBD1. The CDR3 is 15 amino acids. Germline values: CDR1 MNHEY, CDR2 SVGAGI. The V and J ends lost 0 bases and 2 bases, in that order; junction bases with no gene match: 3. Written as DNA, the CDR3 is TGTGCCAGCAGTTACTCAGGGACAGCCAACTATGGCTACACCTTC. Translation: CASSYSGTANYGYTF.

The rearrangement joins TRBV20-1 to TRBJ1-1, with D uncertain. The CDR3 has 14 amino acids. Looked up from germline, CDR1 is DFQATT and CDR2 is SNEGSKA (reference sequence). V lost 1 base and J lost 6, with 15 bases in between. CDR3 amino acids: CSARGWSYLSEAFF. CDR3 coding DNA: TGCAGTGCTAGAGGGTGGAGTTACCTGTCTGAAGCTTTCTTT.

The V gene is TRBV3-1, the J gene TRBJ1-1, with unresolved D. V was trimmed by 1 base and J by 1 base, leaving 10 bases between them. From germline, CDR1 is LGHDT and CDR2 YNNKEL (reference sequence). The CDR3 has 15 amino acids. The CDR3 region has the DNA TGTGCCAGCAGCCAAGGTGGTAGCCCGAACACTGAAGCTTTCTTT. Protein sequence: CASSQGGSPNTEAFF.

V usage is TRBV20-1 and J usage is TRBJ1-2; 9 positions agree with TRBD1. V lost 8 bases, J lost 7 bases, and 11 bases stayed unmatched. This CDR3 comprises 13 residues. Germline-derived CDR1 and CDR2 are DFQATT and SNEGSKA (reference sequence). The CDR3 DNA reads as TGCAGTCCTTATCCCGGGACAGGGTTTGGCTACACCTTC. It specifies CSPYPGTGFGYTF.

This clonotype has a count of ten or more. The chain joins TRBV20-1 to TRBJ1-1, with D uncertain. Germline-derived CDR1 and CDR2 are DFQATT and SNEGSKA (reference sequence). There are 11 residues in the CDR3. Trimming removed 5 bases from V and 5 bases from J, with 9 bases in between. Here the CDR3 reads CSAGGRTEAFF. Here the CDR3 DNA reads TGCAGTGCTGGCGGTAGGACTGAAGCTTTCTTT.

This clonotype was recorded at least ten times. The chain couples TRBV27 to TRBJ2-7; 8 positions match TRBD1. The CDR3 is 12 amino acids. Germline loops: CDR1 MNHEY, CDR2 SMNVEV (reference sequence). Trimming cost V 6 bases and J 11 bases; bases outside gene matches: 9. CDR3 sequence (DNA): TGTGCCAGCAGCCTTAAAATGGGACAGGAGTACTTC. Residues: CASSLKMGQEYF.

A note on this clonotype: Just one base apart from a much larger clone, this may be a read error. This chain joins TRBV13 and TRBJ1-3; D gene ambiguous. The CDR3 runs to 18 residues. Germline values: CDR1 PRHDT, CDR2 FYEKMQ (reference sequence). The V gene lost 2 bases and the J gene lost 0 bases, with 17 bases spanning the gap. The DNA of the CDR3 is TGTGCCAGCAGCTTAAGAGCGGGCCCGTTGAGCTCTGGAAACACCATATATTTT. Encoded protein: CASSLRAGPLSSGNTIYF. Full variable domain (missing parts from reference TRBV13 and TRBJ1-3): AAGVIQSPRHLIKEKRETATLKCYPIPRHDTVYWYQQGPGQDPQFLISFYEKMQSDKGSIPDRFSAQQFSDYHSELNMSSLELGDSALYFCASSLRAGPLSSGNTIYFGEGSWLTVV.

The table lists this clonotype with many counts. V and J are TRBV20-1 and TRBJ1-1; D is possibly TRBD1 (6 bases). This CDR3 contains 15 residues. The germline CDR1 and CDR2 sequences are DFQATT and SNEGSKA (reference sequence). With 6 bases removed from V and 5 bases from J, the gap between germline ends came to 22 bases. CDR3 in DNA: TGCAGTGCGCCGCTTTTTCAGGGCCAGGGGACTGAAGCTTTCTTT. Translated: CSAPLFQGQGTEAFF.

This clonotype has a count of ten or more. The chain joins TRBV20-1 to TRBJ1-5; 8 nucleotides agree with TRBD1. The germline V gene encodes CDR1 DFQATT and CDR2 SNEGSKA (reference sequence). The J segment lost 6 bases and the V segment lost 3 bases, leaving 13 bases of the junction unmatched. The CDR3 has 16 residues. The CDR3 DNA sequence: TGCAGTGCTAGGAAAGCTGGGGACAGGACAATTCAGCCCCAGCATTTT. Amino acid sequence: CSARKAGDRTIQPQHF.

This clonotype has ten or more counts. The V gene is TRBV19, the J gene TRBJ1-5; 7 bases are shared with TRBD1. V dropped 5 bases and J dropped 4; count of bases not matched to a gene: 5. This CDR3 comprises 14 residues. From germline, CDR1 is LNHDA and CDR2 SQIVND (reference sequence). The CDR3 sequence: CASSLTGENQPQHF. CDR3 nucleotides: TGTGCCAGTAGTCTTACAGGGGAGAATCAGCCCCAGCATTTT.

This clonotype was seen at least ten times. This chain connects TRBV5-1 to TRBJ2-2; tentatively, D is TRBD2 (5 bases). CDR1 and CDR2 from the germline V gene are SGHRS and YFSETQ. Trimming removed 4 bases at V and 3 bases at J, with 10 bases between. The CDR3 covers 14 residues. Here the CDR3 reads CASSPEGDTGELFF. The CDR3 DNA reads as TGCGCCAGCAGCCCCGAGGGTGACACCGGGGAGCTGTTTTTT. Full variable domain (outside the CDR3, taken from reference TRBV5-1 and TRBJ2-2): KAGVTQTPRYLIKTRGQQVTLSCSPISGHRSVSWYQQTPGQGLQFLFEYFSETQRNKGNFPGRFSGRQFSNSRSEMNVSTLELGDSALYLCASSPEGDTGELFFGEGSRLTVL.

This clonotype was seen many times. DNA for the CDR3: TGTGCCAGCAGCTTAGTGTCGGGGCGGCAAGAGACCCAGTACTTC. It encodes CASSLVSGRQETQYF. The J gene is TRBJ2-5, the V gene TRBV7-2; the D gene could be TRBD1 or TRBD2 (5 bases each). The CDR3 is 15 amino acids. The germline V gene encodes CDR1 SGHTA and CDR2 FQGNSA. Trimming left V 1 base short and J 2 bases short, with 11 bases between.

This clonotype came up many times. The chain uses TRBV6-5 and TRBJ2-5; TRBD1 agrees at 7 bases. Germline CDR1 MNHEY, CDR2 SVGAGI. Unmatched junction bases numbered 7, after V lost 3 bases and J lost 0 bases. This CDR3 comprises 16 residues. The chain's CDR3 is CASSYGQVGHQETQYF. The CDR3 DNA reads as TGTGCCAGCAGTTATGGACAGGTGGGGCACCAAGAGACCCAGTACTTC.

This chain joins TRBV2 and TRBJ1-1; D is possibly TRBD1 (6 bases). Germline CDR1 reads SNHLY; CDR2 reads FYNNEI. This CDR3 is 13 amino acids long. Trimming pared 7 bases from V and 1 base from J, leaving 10 bases between. CDR3 DNA sequence: TGTGCCAGCACGGGACATAGGAACACTGAAGCTTTCTTT. Translated, it gives CASTGHRNTEAFF.

This clonotype has more than one count but fewer than ten. This chain uses TRBV4-1 with TRBJ1-2, with a weak D call TRBD1 (6 bases). This CDR3 has 15 amino acids. CDR1 and CDR2 (germline): MGHRA, YSYEKL. V was cut by 0 bases and J by 2 bases, with 10 bases left in between. The CDR3, as DNA: TGCGCCAGCAGCCAAGAGAGGACAGTGAACTATGGCTACACCTTC. This translates into CASSQERTVNYGYTF.

This clonotype was counted a few times. The chain employs TRBV6-1 and TRBJ2-5; D is unclear. Germline V gives CDR1 MNHNS, CDR2 SASEGT. There are 15 residues in the CDR3. Trimming removed 3 bases at V and 0 bases at J, with 11 bases between. CDR3 bases: TGTGCCAGCAGTGATGGCGTGGTAGACCAAGAGACCCAGTACTTC. It is translated as CASSDGVVDQETQYF.

There are many counts of this clonotype. The chain has TRBV14 and TRBJ2-7; the D gene is possibly TRBD1 (5 bases). The CDR3 runs 15 residues. Germline values: CDR1 SGHDN, CDR2 FVKESK. Deletions cut 0 bases from V and 5 bases from J, with 14 bases between. The CDR3, as DNA: TGTGCCAGCAGCCAAGATTGGCGCAGGGCCAACGAGCAGTACTTC. The encoded protein is CASSQDWRRANEQYF.

This clonotype showed up many times. The J gene is TRBJ2-5, the V gene TRBV4-1; 12 bases line up with TRBD2. The CDR3 has 16 amino acids. V shed 2 bases, J shed 2 bases, and the junction held 3 bases outside the gene matches. Germline V gene sequence: CDR1 MGHRA, CDR2 YSYEKL. The CDR3: CASSQPSGGAQETQYF. The CDR3 DNA reads TGCGCCAGCAGCCAACCTAGCGGGGGGGCACAAGAGACCCAGTACTTC.

This clonotype appeared many times. V gene TRBV7-2 combines with J gene TRBJ2-7; a possible D gene is TRBD1 (6 bases). Germline V gives CDR1 SGHTA, CDR2 FQGNSA. Trimming took 5 bases from V and 5 from J, leaving 10 bases between them. This CDR3 region has 12 residues. The CDR3 DNA reads TGTGCCAGCAGCGAACAGGGACACGAGCAGTACTTC. Translation: CASSEQGHEQYF.

This clonotype occurred many times. The V call is TRBV12-3 or TRBV12-4, the J call TRBJ1-3; D is perhaps TRBD1 (6 bases). The CDR3 runs to 17 residues. Trimming took 1 base from V and 1 from J, leaving 14 bases between them. The CDR3 loop reads CASSLVFDRTSGNTIYF. For the CDR3, the DNA is TGTGCCAGCAGTTTAGTGTTCGACAGGACTTCTGGAAACACCATATATTTT.

This chain connects TRBV2 to TRBJ1-1, with TRBD1 as a possible D gene (6 bases). CDR1 is SNHLY, CDR2 FYNNEI, per germline. The CDR3 sequence is 14 residues long. The V gene lost 7 bases and the J gene lost 4 bases, with 16 bases spanning the gap. The CDR3 loop reads CASKVVRGGTEAFF. DNA of the CDR3: TGTGCCAGCAAGGTCGTCAGGGGAGGCACTGAAGCTTTCTTT.

This clonotype was found many times. The chain is built from TRBV6-1 and TRBJ2-5; 9 bases are shared with TRBD1. This CDR3 contains 12 residues. V lost 10 bases, J lost 5 bases, and 5 bases stayed unmatched. Germline CDR1 reads MNHNS; CDR2 reads SASEGT. Written as DNA, the CDR3 is TGTGCCACTTTCGACAGGGGGGAGACCCAGTACTTC. It encodes CATFDRGETQYF.

This clonotype was found many times. V usage is TRBV6-4 and J usage is TRBJ2-3; D is unclear. The CDR3 loop spans 14 amino acids. Germline loops: CDR1 MRHNA, CDR2 SNTAGT. V gave up 4 bases and J gave up 0 bases, with 8 bases separating them. CDR3: CASSADGSTDTQYF. CDR3 coding DNA: TGTGCCAGCAGTGCGGACGGAAGCACAGATACGCAGTATTTT.

This clonotype was detected ten times or more. DNA for the CDR3: TGTGCCAGCAGTTTTAGCCAAGGGACCCAAGGCTACACCTTC. This gives the protein CASSFSQGTQGYTF. This rearrangement joins TRBV27 to TRBJ1-2; tentatively, D is TRBD1 (5 bases). Trimming stripped 3 bases from V and 8 bases from J, with 16 bases between. The germline V gene encodes CDR1 MNHEY and CDR2 SMNVEV (reference sequence). CDR3 size: 14 residues.

This clonotype was counted many times. CDR3 sequence: CASSEESGGHEQYF. The CDR3 bases are TGTGCCAGCAGTGAAGAGAGCGGGGGGCACGAGCAGTACTTC. The chain combines TRBV6-1 with TRBJ2-7; TRBD2 agrees at 9 bases. The junction had 3 bases not matched to a gene; V was cut back by 1 base and J by 5 bases. The CDR3 is made up of 14 amino acids. Germline V gene sequence: CDR1 MNHNS, CDR2 SASEGT.

This sequence joins TRBV6-1 and TRBJ1-2; no reliable D call. Trimming took 3 bases from V and 12 from J, leaving 14 bases between them. This CDR3 comprises 12 residues. Germline V gene lookup returns CDR1 MNHNS and CDR2 SASEGT. The CDR3 loop is CASSELWSRDTF. Here the CDR3 DNA reads TGTGCCAGCAGTGAGCTATGGTCTAGGGACACCTTC.